Listed below are T cell receptor beta chains from one sample, sequenced in a study of shared clonotypes between healthy human individuals. Produced via immunoSEQ multiplex PCR; TCRdb's table is partial and in-frame only. The sample holds about 2.3 million clones, 85% to 95% seen once. Sequencing input: naive CD4+ T cells from PBMCs. Receptors were obtained from a man between 18 and 29 years old in good health. Some clones in this sample may be carry-over from other donors' samples. Each CDR3 is given with its conserved first and last residue. D genes are given only for firm matches. Expanded clones are given a class, and other clones once, few, many or no size at all.

abundance,v_gene,j_gene,d_gene,CDR3aa,CDR3nt
.,TRBV19,TRBJ2-1,TRBD2,CATLRTSGSDTEQFF,TGTGCCACCCTCAGAACTAGCGGTAGTGATACTGAGCAGTTCTTC
.,TRBV6-4,TRBJ2-2,.,CASSDIFGGHGELFF,TGTGCCAGCAGTGACATATTTGGAGGGCACGGGGAGCTGTTTTTT
.,TRBV4-1,TRBJ2-5,.,CASSPINPRWAETQYF,TGCGCCAGCAGCCCAATAAACCCCCGGTGGGCAGAGACCCAGTACTTC
.,TRBV12-5,TRBJ1-1,.,CASGLVGRVMNTEAFF,TGTGCTAGTGGTTTGGTAGGAAGGGTCATGAACACTGAAGCTTTCTTT
once,TRBV7-8,TRBJ2-5,.,CASSRPGALETQYF,TGTGCCAGCAGCCGCCCGGGAGCCTTGGAGACCCAGTACTTC
.,TRBV9,TRBJ1-1,.,CASSVVPGETEAFF,TGTGCCAGCAGCGTAGTACCCGGGGAGACTGAAGCTTTCTTT
.,TRBV9,TRBJ2-2,TRBD2,CASSERESGELFF,TGTGCCAGCAGCGAGCGGGAGAGCGGGGAGCTGTTTTTT
.,TRBV19,TRBJ2-4,TRBD1,CASSGQGIPGIQYF,TGTGCCAGTAGCGGACAGGGTATACCTGGCATTCAGTACTTC
.,TRBV7-9,TRBJ1-2,.,CASSLSDYGYTF,TGTGCCAGCAGCTTATCCGACTATGGCTACACCTTC
.,TRBV27,TRBJ1-1,.,CASSFGQGSGDTEAFF,TGTGCCAGCAGTTTCGGTCAGGGGAGTGGAGACACTGAAGCTTTCTTT